This T cell receptor beta chain derives from a study of cytomegalovirus exposure and HLA in healthy donors. Study-level background: In terms of ancestry, the Caucasian-associated cluster contained roughly 80% of the approximately 380 genotyped donors.

Use of 60 Vbeta and 13 Jbeta primers characterized the PCR. Original methodology: Roughly 10 million shared chains were among the roughly 78 million unique TCR beta chains that a later analysis counted. Measured with immunoSEQ multiplex PCR; TCRdb has only the in-frame clones, and not every one. That table gives V, J and clone size, and the DNA gave D and trimming. In the table there are fewer than 150,000 clones, roughly 80% of which are singletons. Between the trimmed V and J ends, which lost 5 bases and 3 bases, there was a span of 13 bases. The CDR3 sequence is 14 residues long. The V gene's germline CDR1 is SEHNR and CDR2 FQNEAQ (reference sequence). Overall study findings and caveats: A few chains linked to CMV were shown in vitro to be specific for CMV antigens.

Donors showed nominal health when sampled, although they likely had unrecorded immune exposures. As concerns this clone: The target antigen is unknown.

This receptor was taken from a man in his fifties or sixties in good health and CMV-seronegative. Sequenced input: PBMCs. V usage is TRBV7-9 and J usage is TRBJ1-1, with D maybe TRBD1 (5 bases). The CDR3 loop reads CASSATAGDTEAFF. The CDR3 nucleotides read TGTGCCAGCAGCGCGACAGCGGGGGACACTGAAGCTTTCTTT.